These 25 T cell receptor beta chains were all obtained from the same sample, sequenced in a study of cytomegalovirus exposure and HLA in healthy donors. It was with 60 Vbeta and 13 Jbeta primers that the PCR ran. Sequencing was performed with immunoSEQ multiplex PCR; in TCRdb, only in-frame clones are kept and a portion is missing. The data contain about 180,000 clones, approximately 80% of them singletons. The sample taken for sequencing was PBMCs. The source of these receptors is a woman aged 18-29 years in good health and CMV-seropositive.

The J gene is TRBJ2-5, the V gene TRBV6-6; a weak D match, TRBD1 (6 bases). V gave up 7 bases and J gave up 4 bases, with 13 bases separating them. The CDR3 runs 13 residues. Germline V gives CDR1 MNHNY, CDR2 SVGAGI (reference sequence). The CDR3 protein is CASNRDVRETQYF. In DNA form, the CDR3 reads TGTGCCAGCAACAGGGACGTTAGAGAGACCCAGTACTTC.

The V gene is TRBV21-1, the J gene TRBJ1-1; TRBD1, the D gene given by the table, was not confirmed from the DNA. TRBV21-1 is labeled a pseudogene. This CDR3 has 15 amino acids. CDR3 in amino acids: CASTQLRQGAIGAFF. The DNA for the CDR3 is TGTGCCAGCACGCAACTCAGGCAGGGGGCGATCGGAGCTTTCTTT.

The chain combines TRBV27 with TRBJ1-4, with a tentative D call TRBD1 (5 bases). The CDR3 is 17 amino acids. CDR1 is MNHEY and CDR2 is SMNVEV in the germline V gene (reference sequence). V was shortened by 2 bases and J by 0 bases, with 13 bases between the two germline ends. CDR3 DNA sequence: TGTGCCAGCAGTTTAAACCCAGGGTATTCAACTAATGAAAAACTGTTTTTT. Translated: CASSLNPGYSTNEKLFF. The entire variable domain, with the rest obtained from reference TRBV27 and TRBJ1-4, is as follows: EAQVTQNPRYLITVTGKKLTVTCSQNMNHEYMSWYRQDPGLGLRQIYYSMNVEVTDKGDVPEGYKVSRKEKRNFPLILESPSPNQTSLYFCASSLNPGYSTNEKLFFGSGTQLSVL.

This chain uses TRBV4-2 with TRBJ2-1; 12 bases align to TRBD2. This CDR3 is 16 amino acids long. The germline CDR1 and CDR2 sequences are LGHNA and YNFKEQ. V was pared by 3 bases and J by 4 bases, with 4 bases of the junction left unmatched. The CDR3 region has the DNA TGTGCCAGCAGCCAGAAACTAGCGGGGGGTTACAATGAGCAGTTCTTC. It is translated as CASSQKLAGGYNEQFF.

J is TRBJ2-1 and V is TRBV5-6, with 12 positions matching TRBD1. This CDR3 spans 16 amino acids. J was trimmed by 8 bases and V by 3 bases; bases with no gene match: 9. Per the germline V gene, CDR1 is SGHDT and CDR2 is YYEEEE. CDR3 region: CASSYPHGTGGDEQFF. The CDR3 DNA follows: TGTGCCAGCAGCTACCCCCACGGGACAGGGGGCGATGAGCAGTTCTTC.

As DNA, the CDR3 is TGTGCCAGCAGCTCACAGGGCCTCGGCAATCAGCCCCAGCATTTT. Its translation is CASSSQGLGNQPQHF. The chain employs TRBV5-6 and TRBJ1-5; D is possibly TRBD1 (6 bases). The CDR3 runs 15 residues. The germline gives CDR1 SGHDT, CDR2 YYEEEE. V dropped 3 bases and J dropped 2 bases, with 12 bases sitting between them.

The V gene is TRBV5-6, the J gene TRBJ2-3; the D is unclear. The length of the CDR3 is 11 residues. The germline V gene encodes CDR1 SGHDT and CDR2 YYEEEE. Trimming removed 3 bases from V and 6 bases from J, with 5 bases in between. The CDR3 DNA sequence: TGTGCCAGCAGCTACCGGGATACGCAGTATTTT. Its translation: CASSYRDTQYF.

The chain combines TRBV18 with TRBJ2-2; D not certain. CDR3 length: 12 residues. Per germline, CDR1 KGHSH and CDR2 LQKENI. V was clipped by 4 bases and J by 8 bases, with 8 bases between them. CDR3 sequence: CASSLPLGELFF. CDR3 DNA sequence: TGTGCCAGCTCACTCCCGTTGGGGGAGCTGTTTTTT.

The chain employs TRBV4-3 and TRBJ2-7, with D tentatively TRBD1 (6 bases). V was clipped by 0 bases and J by 2 bases, with 11 bases between them. CDR1 LGHNA and CDR2 YSLEER come from the germline V gene. This CDR3 is 15 amino acids long. Here the CDR3 reads CASSQDSGTTYEQYF. The CDR3 DNA reads TGCGCCAGCAGCCAAGATTCCGGGACAACCTACGAGCAGTACTTC.

This clone has more than one count but fewer than ten. The rearrangement uses TRBV7-2 and TRBJ1-1; the D is unclear. CDR1 SGHTA and CDR2 FQGNSA come from the germline V gene. The CDR3 sequence is 15 residues long. V was trimmed by 0 bases and J by 0 bases, leaving 8 bases between them. CDR3 amino acids: CASSLAHTMNTEAFF. In nucleotides, the CDR3 is TGTGCCAGCAGCTTAGCACATACAATGAACACTGAAGCTTTCTTT.

The chain links TRBV6-5 to TRBJ1-3; D may be TRBD1 (5 bases). The CDR3 covers 14 residues. Germline CDR1 is MNHEY and CDR2 is SVGAGI. Trimming pared 0 bases from V and 15 bases from J, leaving 18 bases between. The CDR3 spells CASSYSGPPTHEYF. DNA of the CDR3: TGTGCCAGCAGTTACTCGGGGCCGCCGACGCATGAATATTTT.

This clone was recorded a few times. The chain joins TRBV18 to TRBJ2-2, with D maybe TRBD1 (6 bases). Germline CDR1 reads KGHSH; CDR2 reads LQKENI. V gave up 3 bases and J gave up 4 bases, with 12 bases separating them. The CDR3 runs 15 residues. CDR3: CASSPKAGVTGELFF. Written as DNA, the CDR3 is TGTGCCAGCTCACCTAAGGCAGGGGTCACCGGGGAGCTGTTTTTT.

The genes are TRBV5-8 and TRBJ1-5; D is uncertain. The germline V gene encodes CDR1 SGHTS and CDR2 YDEGEE. CDR3 size: 14 residues. V was clipped by 2 bases and J by 3 bases, with 9 bases between them. CDR3: CASSFLAANQPQHF. The CDR3 DNA reads as TGTGCCAGCAGCTTTCTGGCGGCCAATCAGCCCCAGCATTTT.

This chain uses TRBV30 with TRBJ2-6; D not resolved. Germline V gives CDR1 GTSNPN, CDR2 SVGIG (reference sequence). The CDR3 is made up of 13 amino acids. V lost 5 bases, J lost 4 bases, and 9 bases lay in between. The CDR3 coding sequence is TGTGCCTGGTCCACCGCGGGGGCCAACGTCCTGACTTTC. Protein: CAWSTAGANVLTF.

The chain joins TRBV6-1 to TRBJ1-1; TRBD1 might be the D (6 bases). Germline values: CDR1 MNHNS, CDR2 SASEGT. V was clipped by 2 bases and J by 5 bases, with 18 bases between them. The CDR3 runs 16 residues. The CDR3 bases are TGTGCCAGCAGTGAACTGGCAGGGGCTAAATTGACTGAAGCTTTCTTT. It specifies CASSELAGAKLTEAFF.

The count of this clone is one. This chain joins TRBV5-4 and TRBJ2-7; D is perhaps TRBD1 (5 bases). The length of the CDR3 is 14 residues. Germline V lookup: CDR1 SGHNT, CDR2 YYREEE (reference sequence). Trimming took off 2 bases at V and 3 bases at J, with 12 bases between the two ends. This CDR3 is CASSFNPDSYEQYF. CDR3 coding DNA: TGTGCCAGCAGCTTCAATCCCGACAGCTACGAGCAGTACTTC. The entire variable domain, with the rest obtained from reference TRBV5-4 and TRBJ2-7, is as follows: ETGVTQSPTHLIKTRGQQVTLRCSSQSGHNTVSWYQQALGQGPQFIFQYYREEENGRGNFPPRFSGLQFPNYSSELNVNALELDDSALYLCASSFNPDSYEQYFGPGTRLTVT.

The chain combines TRBV9 with TRBJ1-1, with 9 bases matching TRBD1. V lost 0 bases to trimming and J lost 4 bases; unmatched junction nucleotides: 16. The germline CDR1 and CDR2 sequences are SGDLS and YYNGEE. This CDR3 region has 19 residues. The CDR3 here is CASSVVSRTGVFFGTEAFF. CDR3 bases: TGTGCCAGCAGCGTAGTTTCCCGGACAGGGGTTTTTTTTGGCACTGAAGCTTTCTTT.

The chain couples TRBV25-1 to TRBJ1-1, with no clear D. Trimming pared 6 bases from V and 4 bases from J, leaving 15 bases between. Germline V CDR1 and CDR2: MGHDK, SYGVNS. The length of the CDR3 is 14 residues. The CDR3, as DNA: TGTGCCAGCAGCCCACAGCGGGGAGTCACTGAAGCTTTCTTT. Translation gives CASSPQRGVTEAFF.

The chain uses TRBV2 and TRBJ2-7; D call uncertain. V was shortened by 6 bases and J by 3 bases, with 15 bases between the two germline ends. The CDR3 runs to 14 residues. Germline CDR1 and CDR2: SNHLY and FYNNEI. The CDR3 is CASSKTPTDYEQYF. The CDR3 DNA is TGTGCCAGCAGCAAGACCCCCACAGACTACGAGCAGTACTTC.

The DNA for the CDR3 is TGCGCCAGCAGTGAGACAGGGGGTGAGCAGTACTTC. Translated, it gives CASSETGGEQYF. V gene TRBV10-1 combines with J gene TRBJ2-7, with 8 bases lining up with TRBD1. This CDR3 contains 12 residues. Germline assignment: CDR1 WNHNN and CDR2 SYGVQD (reference sequence). Trimming cost V 2 bases and J 7 bases; bases outside gene matches: 1.

The rearrangement joins TRBV5-8 to TRBJ1-2; TRBD1 might be the D (5 bases). The V and J ends lost 2 bases and 7 bases respectively, with 27 bases between them. The CDR3 runs 18 residues. The germline CDR1 and CDR2 sequences are SGHTS and YDEGEE. DNA of the CDR3: TGTGCCAGCAGCTTTTGGCCGCCGGCTCACAGGCTGGAGGGTGGCTACACCTTC. This codes for CASSFWPPAHRLEGGYTF.

The rearrangement joins TRBV6-5 to TRBJ1-1, with TRBD1 matching over 8 bases. Germline CDR1 is MNHEY and CDR2 is SVGAGI. The ends lost 0 bases at V and 4 bases at J; junction bases unmatched: 4. The CDR3 consists of 15 residues. This chain's CDR3 is CASSYSTGGFTEAFF. For the CDR3, the DNA is TGTGCCAGCAGTTACTCAACAGGGGGATTCACTGAAGCTTTCTTT.

The chain couples TRBV5-6 to TRBJ1-4, with D possibly being TRBD1 (6 bases). The V gene's germline CDR1 is SGHDT and CDR2 YYEEEE. Trimming removed 4 bases from V and 13 bases from J, with 20 bases in between. CDR3 size: 14 residues. Here the CDR3 DNA reads TGTGCCAGCAGCCCCCGACAGGATCCCAGGAGACTGTTTTTT. Residues: CASSPRQDPRRLFF.

The chain has TRBV27 and TRBJ2-7, with 7 bases matching TRBD2. CDR3 length equals 15 residues. The germline gives CDR1 MNHEY, CDR2 SMNVEV (reference sequence). With V trimmed by 0 bases and J by 3 bases, 5 bases remained unmatched. The CDR3 loop is CASSLSWGGIYEQYF. In DNA form, the CDR3 reads TGTGCCAGCAGTTTATCATGGGGGGGAATCTACGAGCAGTACTTC.

The V call is TRBV25-1, the J call TRBJ1-2; D possibly corresponds to TRBD1 (6 bases). The V gene's germline CDR1 is MGHDK and CDR2 SYGVNS. The V end lost 5 bases, the J end lost 3 bases, and 22 bases lay between the germline ends. The CDR3 length is 17 residues. In DNA, the CDR3 is TGTGCCAGCAGTACTCGGGACACCTATCCCCTCTACTATGGCTACACCTTC. Protein: CASSTRDTYPLYYGYTF.